The source of this T cell receptor (beta chain) is a study of blood T cell repertoires in COVID-19. Study details: In each case, the material was cDNA or gDNA derived from T cells, B-cell-depleted T cells, or PBMCs.

Sequencing was performed with immunoSEQ multiplex PCR; in TCRdb, only in-frame clones are kept and a portion is missing. This table has 65,000 to 95,000 clones, around 76% appearing once. The length of the CDR3 is 16 residues. With 5 bases clipped from V and 3 bases from J, the junction kept 7 bases outside the gene matches. Germline CDR1 is SEHNR and CDR2 is FQNEAQ (reference sequence). The sequenced material came from peripheral blood. This clonotype was obtained from a human donor in a cohort sampled during active COVID-19. The chain has TRBV7-9 and TRBJ2-3; TRBD2 matches 11 bases. The DNA of the CDR3 is TGTGCCAGCAGCCGCATAGCGGGAGGGTTGACAGATACGCAGTATTTT. This gives the protein CASSRIAGGLTDTQYF. Complete variable domain (other parts from reference TRBV7-9 and TRBJ2-3): DTGVSQNPRHKITKRGQNVTFRCDPISEHNRLYWYRQTLGQGPEFLTYFQNEAQLEKSRLLSDRFSAERPKGSFSTLEIQRTEQGDSAMYLCASSRIAGGLTDTQYFGPGTRLTVL.